A selection of T cell receptor beta chains follows, all from one sample in a study of beta chain features in type 1 diabetes. Repertoires were generated with immunoSEQ multiplex PCR, while TCRdb's copy carries only in-frame clones and drops some. The data hold roughly 180,000 clones, with approximately 8% observed a single time. What was sequenced was central memory CD4+ T cells from blood. All receptors derive from a woman aged 40 to 50 with type 1 diabetes. Each CDR3 is given with its conserved first and last residue. Each record gives: V gene, J gene, clone size, D gene, CDR3 protein, CDR3 DNA. A D gene is named only where the DNA matches it firmly. Only part of the rows carry a size: once, few, many, or a class if the clone is expanded.

v_call: TRBV7-2
j_call: TRBJ1-5
clone_size: NA
d_call: NA
cdr3_aa: CASSLITDQPQHF
cdr3_nt: TGTGCCAGCAGCTTAATTACAGATCAGCCCCAGCATTTT

v_call: TRBV4-1
j_call: TRBJ1-3
clone_size: few
d_call: NA
cdr3_aa: CASSQGLRSGSGNTIYF
cdr3_nt: TGCGCCAGCAGCCAAGGCCTACGAAGTGGCTCTGGAAACACCATATATTTT

v_call: TRBV11-3
j_call: TRBJ2-2
clone_size: few
d_call: TRBD1
cdr3_aa: CASSLGQGVYTGELFF
cdr3_nt: TGTGCCAGCAGCCTCGGACAGGGGGTATACACCGGGGAGCTGTTTTTT

v_call: TRBV4-1
j_call: TRBJ2-2
clone_size: NA
d_call: TRBD1
cdr3_aa: CASSPKGASNTGELFF
cdr3_nt: TGCGCCAGCAGCCCAAAGGGGGCTTCGAACACCGGGGAGCTGTTTTTT

v_call: TRBV29-1
j_call: TRBJ2-3
clone_size: NA
d_call: TRBD2
cdr3_aa: CSVGGWVAGFISSTDTQYF
cdr3_nt: TGCAGCGTTGGGGGGTGGGTAGCGGGGTTCATTTCTAGCACAGATACGCAGTATTTT

v_call: TRBV5-6
j_call: TRBJ2-3
clone_size: NA
d_call: NA
cdr3_aa: CASSRPFGDTQYF
cdr3_nt: TGTGCCAGCAGCCGCCCGTTCGGGGATACGCAGTATTTT

v_call: TRBV28
j_call: TRBJ2-6
clone_size: NA
d_call: TRBD1
cdr3_aa: CASSPTGSGANVLTF
cdr3_nt: TGTGCCAGCAGTCCGACAGGGTCTGGGGCCAACGTCCTGACTTTC

v_call: TRBV29-1
j_call: TRBJ1-2
clone_size: few
d_call: TRBD1
cdr3_aa: CSVEGQLRYYGYTF
cdr3_nt: TGCAGCGTTGAGGGACAGCTTCGGTACTATGGCTACACCTTC

v_call: TRBV7-2
j_call: TRBJ2-5
clone_size: few
d_call: NA
cdr3_aa: CASSPLVFQETQYF
cdr3_nt: TGTGCCAGCAGCCCACTAGTGTTTCAAGAGACCCAGTACTTC

v_call: TRBV5-4
j_call: TRBJ2-2
clone_size: few
d_call: TRBD2
cdr3_aa: CASSPGGRQDTGELFF
cdr3_nt: TGTGCCAGCAGCCCGGGGGGGCGTCAGGACACCGGGGAGCTGTTTTTT

v_call: TRBV18
j_call: TRBJ2-5
clone_size: few
d_call: NA
cdr3_aa: CASSPRTAYQETQYF
cdr3_nt: TGTGCCAGCTCACCAAGGACAGCATACCAAGAGACCCAGTACTTC

v_call: TRBV9
j_call: TRBJ2-5
clone_size: few
d_call: NA
cdr3_aa: CASSVAAGGKTQYF
cdr3_nt: TGTGCCAGCAGCGTAGCGGCAGGGGGGAAGACCCAGTACTTC

v_call: TRBV5-4
j_call: TRBJ1-6
clone_size: NA
d_call: TRBD1
cdr3_aa: CASSLPDRDNSPLHF
cdr3_nt: TGTGCCAGCAGCTTACCTGACAGGGACAATTCACCCCTCCACTTT

v_call: TRBV19
j_call: TRBJ1-1
clone_size: few
d_call: NA
cdr3_aa: CASDRLGAEAFF
cdr3_nt: TGTGCCAGCGACCGGTTGGGCGCTGAAGCTTTCTTT

v_call: TRBV21-1
j_call: TRBJ1-1
clone_size: many
d_call: NA
cdr3_aa: CASSKWGQGGKTRPTEAFF
cdr3_nt: TGTGCCAGCAGCAAATGGGGACAGGGGGGAAAGACTCGCCCTACTGAAGCTTTCTTT

v_call: TRBV4-1
j_call: TRBJ2-1
clone_size: few
d_call: TRBD2
cdr3_aa: CASSQSGVSYNEQFF
cdr3_nt: TGCGCCAGCAGCCAAAGCGGGGTCTCCTACAATGAGCAGTTCTTC

v_call: TRBV4-3
j_call: TRBJ2-3
clone_size: few
d_call: TRBD2
cdr3_aa: CASSRLAEFTDTQYF
cdr3_nt: TGCGCCAGCAGCCGACTAGCGGAGTTCACAGATACGCAGTATTTT

v_call: TRBV5-4
j_call: TRBJ1-2
clone_size: few
d_call: TRBD1
cdr3_aa: CASSIQGKEKGYTF
cdr3_nt: TGTGCCAGCAGCATACAGGGGAAAGAGAAAGGCTACACCTTC

v_call: TRBV28
j_call: TRBJ2-3
clone_size: NA
d_call: NA
cdr3_aa: CASTNPLGAGTDTQYF
cdr3_nt: TGTGCCAGCACCAACCCATTGGGGGCCGGCACAGATACGCAGTATTTT

v_call: TRBV23-1
j_call: TRBJ2-1
clone_size: many
d_call: NA
cdr3_aa: CASSGDNEQFF
cdr3_nt: TGCGCCAGCAGTGGAGATAATGAGCAGTTCTTC

v_call: TRBV29-1
j_call: TRBJ2-4
clone_size: many
d_call: NA
cdr3_aa: CSVGATKNIQYF
cdr3_nt: TGCAGCGTTGGAGCCACCAAAAACATTCAGTACTTC

v_call: TRBV5-1
j_call: TRBJ2-1
clone_size: NA
d_call: TRBD2
cdr3_aa: CASSLVAGVHNEQFF
cdr3_nt: TGCGCCAGCAGCTTGGTAGCGGGGGTGCACAATGAGCAGTTCTTC

v_call: TRBV4-2
j_call: TRBJ2-7
clone_size: few
d_call: TRBD2
cdr3_aa: CALRAGGGEQYF
cdr3_nt: TGTGCCTTAAGGGCGGGGGGAGGCGAGCAGTACTTC

v_call: TRBV7-2
j_call: TRBJ2-7
clone_size: NA
d_call: TRBD1
cdr3_aa: CASSLRDRGGVVYF
cdr3_nt: TGTGCCAGCAGCCTTCGGGACAGGGGAGGAGTTGTTTACTTC

v_call: TRBV9
j_call: TRBJ2-5
clone_size: NA
d_call: TRBD1
cdr3_aa: CASSPGQGAKTQYF
cdr3_nt: TGTGCCAGCAGCCCTGGACAGGGGGCGAAGACCCAGTACTTC

v_call: TRBV5-5
j_call: TRBJ2-5
clone_size: few
d_call: NA
cdr3_aa: CASSLAGHQETQYF
cdr3_nt: TGTGCCAGCAGCTTGGCAGGGCACCAAGAGACCCAGTACTTC

v_call: TRBV25-1
j_call: TRBJ2-3
clone_size: NA
d_call: TRBD2
cdr3_aa: CASSPAGAGPSTDTQYF
cdr3_nt: TGTGCCAGCAGCCCCGCGGGAGCAGGACCGTCCACAGATACGCAGTATTTT

v_call: TRBV30
j_call: TRBJ1-4
clone_size: NA
d_call: NA
cdr3_aa: CAWSGGPNEKLFF
cdr3_nt: TGTGCCTGGAGTGGGGGCCCTAATGAAAAACTGTTTTTT

v_call: TRBV7-3
j_call: TRBJ2-2
clone_size: NA
d_call: NA
cdr3_aa: CASGTVNTGELFF
cdr3_nt: TGTGCCAGTGGCACAGTTAACACCGGGGAGCTGTTTTTT

v_call: TRBV29-1
j_call: TRBJ1-1
clone_size: NA
d_call: TRBD1
cdr3_aa: CSVVQGAYTEAFF
cdr3_nt: TGCAGCGTTGTGCAGGGGGCTTACACTGAAGCTTTCTTT

v_call: TRBV19
j_call: TRBJ2-1
clone_size: NA
d_call: NA
cdr3_aa: CASSAGFNEQFF
cdr3_nt: TGTGCCAGTAGTGCAGGGTTCAATGAGCAGTTCTTC

v_call: TRBV7-2
j_call: TRBJ1-2
clone_size: NA
d_call: NA
cdr3_aa: CASSLSMDTNYGYTF
cdr3_nt: TGTGCCAGCAGCTTATCGATGGACACAAACTATGGCTACACCTTC

v_call: TRBV4-1
j_call: TRBJ2-1
clone_size: few
d_call: TRBD1
cdr3_aa: CASGRTGVYNEQFF
cdr3_nt: TGCGCCAGCGGCCGGACAGGGGTCTACAATGAGCAGTTCTTC

v_call: TRBV29-1
j_call: TRBJ2-7
clone_size: few
d_call: TRBD2
cdr3_aa: CSADLAGPLREQYF
cdr3_nt: TGCAGCGCAGACCTAGCGGGACCCCTCCGCGAGCAGTACTTC

v_call: TRBV5-1
j_call: TRBJ1-2
clone_size: NA
d_call: TRBD1
cdr3_aa: CASSLGQAGFGYGYTF
cdr3_nt: TGCGCCAGCAGCCTCGGACAGGCCGGATTCGGCTATGGCTACACCTTC

v_call: TRBV11-2
j_call: TRBJ1-2
clone_size: few
d_call: TRBD1
cdr3_aa: CASSRDRNYGYTF
cdr3_nt: TGTGCCAGCAGTCGGGACAGAAACTATGGCTACACCTTC

v_call: TRBV7-2
j_call: TRBJ1-2
clone_size: few
d_call: TRBD1
cdr3_aa: CASSRGQGNNYGYTF
cdr3_nt: TGTGCCAGCAGCAGGGGACAGGGAAATAACTATGGCTACACCTTC

v_call: TRBV5-4
j_call: TRBJ1-2
clone_size: NA
d_call: NA
cdr3_aa: CASSREGANYGYTF
cdr3_nt: TGTGCCAGCAGCCGGGAGGGGGCTAACTATGGCTACACCTTC

v_call: TRBV28
j_call: TRBJ2-5
clone_size: few
d_call: TRBD1
cdr3_aa: CASSSIRTGGDETQYF
cdr3_nt: TGTGCCAGCAGTTCAATCCGGACAGGGGGCGATGAGACCCAGTACTTC

v_call: TRBV18
j_call: TRBJ1-2
clone_size: few
d_call: NA
cdr3_aa: CASSPLIGAGEDIYGYTF
cdr3_nt: TGTGCCAGCTCACCACTGATAGGGGCAGGCGAGGACATATATGGCTACACCTTC

v_call: TRBV5-1
j_call: TRBJ2-3
clone_size: NA
d_call: NA
cdr3_aa: CASSLSQPTDTQYF
cdr3_nt: TGCGCCAGCAGTCTGAGCCAACCCACAGATACGCAGTATTTT

v_call: TRBV28
j_call: TRBJ1-2
clone_size: few
d_call: TRBD1
cdr3_aa: CASGITGTGYGYTF
cdr3_nt: TGTGCCAGCGGGATTACCGGGACAGGGTATGGCTACACCTTC

v_call: TRBV4-3
j_call: TRBJ1-3
clone_size: NA
d_call: NA
cdr3_aa: CASSQDMWQGGNTIYF
cdr3_nt: TGCGCCAGCAGCCAGGACATGTGGCAGGGGGGAAACACCATATATTTT

v_call: TRBV7-2
j_call: TRBJ2-3
clone_size: few
d_call: TRBD2
cdr3_aa: CASSPLPGGGAGDTQYF
cdr3_nt: TGTGCCAGCAGCCCACTTCCCGGCGGGGGGGCGGGGGATACGCAGTATTTT

v_call: TRBV2
j_call: TRBJ2-1
clone_size: NA
d_call: TRBD2
cdr3_aa: CASSEMGTSLSNEQFF
cdr3_nt: TGTGCCAGCAGTGAAATGGGGACTAGCTTGAGCAATGAGCAGTTCTTC

v_call: TRBV7-2
j_call: TRBJ1-2
clone_size: NA
d_call: TRBD1
cdr3_aa: CASSPDWTGISYGYTF
cdr3_nt: TGTGCCAGCAGCCCAGATTGGACAGGGATTTCTTATGGCTACACCTTC

v_call: TRBV28
j_call: TRBJ1-2
clone_size: NA
d_call: NA
cdr3_aa: CASSLGQSYGYTF
cdr3_nt: TGTGCCAGCAGTTTAGGGCAGAGCTATGGCTACACCTTC